These 8 T cell receptor beta chains were sequenced from one sample in a study of cytomegalovirus exposure and HLA in healthy donors. Vbeta (60) and Jbeta (13) primers were used in the PCR. Profiling relied on immunoSEQ multiplex PCR, and the TCRdb table lists in-frame clones only, not all of them. The table has 120,000 to 150,000 clones, just under 75% seen once; the top ten hold 1.5% to 2%. Sequencing used PBMCs. Receptors originate from a woman aged 18-29 years in good health and CMV-seronegative.

The CDR3, as DNA: TGTGCCAGCAGCTATCGACTAGCGGGGCCTGGTCTGCCCCAGTACTTC. Protein: CASSYRLAGPGLPQYF. This sequence joins TRBV7-2 and TRBJ2-5, with 11 bases aligning to TRBD2. Trimming removed 4 bases from V and 9 bases from J; junction bases left unmatched: 13. The CDR3 contains 16 residues. CDR1 and CDR2 (germline): SGHTA, FQGNSA.

This clone was seen more than once but under ten times. The chain couples TRBV5-1 to TRBJ2-5, with 11 positions matching TRBD1. From germline, CDR1 is SGHRS and CDR2 YFSETQ. The CDR3 extends over 15 amino acids. V lost 3 bases, J lost 5 bases, and 6 bases stayed unmatched. The CDR3 DNA is TGCGCCAGCAGCTCAGGACAGGGGGCTCTGGAGACCCAGTACTTC. It yields the protein CASSSGQGALETQYF.

This clone was seen a handful of times. The chain joins TRBV5-8 to TRBJ1-5; D gene unclear. The CDR3 is 17 residues long. Germline-derived CDR1 and CDR2 are SGHTS and YDEGEE. V was cut by 6 bases and J by 2 bases, with 21 bases left in between. Written as DNA, the CDR3 is TGTGCCAGCATGTCTGGCACAACCCCCATCGGCAATCAGCCCCAGCATTTT. As protein: CASMSGTTPIGNQPQHF.

This rearrangement joins TRBV28 to TRBJ1-2; no reliable D call. This CDR3 is 15 amino acids long. Germline V CDR1 and CDR2: MDHEN, SYDVKM. V dropped 5 bases and J dropped 4 bases, with 17 bases sitting between them. The CDR3 sequence: CASSAPGSSFYGYTF. The CDR3 coding sequence is TGTGCCAGCAGTGCCCCCGGTTCATCTTTCTATGGCTACACCTTC.

The chain carries TRBV25-1 and TRBJ1-6, with 8 bases identical to TRBD1. V lost 9 bases and J lost 5; bases outside the gene matches: 6. Germline-derived CDR1 and CDR2 are MGHDK and SYGVNS. This CDR3 contains 14 residues. For the CDR3, the DNA is TGTGCCAGTAGTAGACAGGGGAATAATTCACCCCTCCACTTT. Its protein product is CASSRQGNNSPLHF. The whole variable domain, filled in from reference TRBV25-1 and TRBJ1-6, reads EADIYQTPRYLVIGTGKKITLECSQTMGHDKMYWYQQDPGMELHLIHYSYGVNSTEKGDLSSESTVSRIRTEHFPLTLESARPSHTSQYLCASSRQGNNSPLHFGNGTRLTVT.

The chain uses TRBV7-9 and TRBJ1-2; 7 nucleotides line up with TRBD1. The CDR3 is 13 amino acids. The J segment lost 4 bases and the V segment lost 3 bases, leaving 2 bases of the junction unmatched. Germline values: CDR1 SEHNR, CDR2 FQNEAQ (reference sequence). This CDR3 is CASSFGQVYGYTF. As DNA, the CDR3 is TGTGCCAGCAGCTTTGGACAGGTCTATGGCTACACCTTC.

V gene TRBV28 combines with J gene TRBJ1-6; D gene uncertain. The V gene lost 6 bases and the J gene lost 0 bases, with 9 bases spanning the gap. The germline CDR1 and CDR2 sequences are MDHEN and SYDVKM. This CDR3 has 15 amino acids. In DNA, the CDR3 is TGTGCCAGCAGAGCCTGGAGCTCCTATAATTCACCCCTCCACTTT. Its translation: CASRAWSSYNSPLHF.

V and J are TRBV7-2 and TRBJ2-4; TRBD2 matches at 10 bases. The trim removed 2 bases at V and 3 bases at J, leaving 7 bases unmatched. Germline-derived CDR1 and CDR2 are SGHTA and FQGNSA. The length of the CDR3 is 17 residues. This CDR3 reads CASSLLAGAINKNIQYF. CDR3 nucleotide sequence: TGTGCCAGCAGCTTACTAGCGGGGGCCATTAACAAAAACATTCAGTACTTC.